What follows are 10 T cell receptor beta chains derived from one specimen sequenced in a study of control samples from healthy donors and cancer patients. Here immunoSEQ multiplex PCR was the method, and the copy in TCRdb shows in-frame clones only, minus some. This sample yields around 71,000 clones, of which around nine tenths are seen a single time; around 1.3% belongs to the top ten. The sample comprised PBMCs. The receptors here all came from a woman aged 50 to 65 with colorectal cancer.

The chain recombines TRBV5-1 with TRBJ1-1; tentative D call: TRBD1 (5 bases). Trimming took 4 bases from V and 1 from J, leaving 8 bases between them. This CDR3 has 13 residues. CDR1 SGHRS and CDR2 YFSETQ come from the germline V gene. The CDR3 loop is CASSIQANTEAFF. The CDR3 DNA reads TGCGCCAGCAGCATACAGGCGAACACTGAAGCTTTCTTT.

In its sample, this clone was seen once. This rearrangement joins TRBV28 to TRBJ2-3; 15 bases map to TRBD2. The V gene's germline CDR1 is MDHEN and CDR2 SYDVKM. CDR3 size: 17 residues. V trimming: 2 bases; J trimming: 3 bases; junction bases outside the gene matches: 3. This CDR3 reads CASSLGGLAGGTDTQYF. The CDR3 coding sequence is TGTGCCAGCAGTTTAGGAGGACTAGCGGGAGGGACAGATACGCAGTATTTT.

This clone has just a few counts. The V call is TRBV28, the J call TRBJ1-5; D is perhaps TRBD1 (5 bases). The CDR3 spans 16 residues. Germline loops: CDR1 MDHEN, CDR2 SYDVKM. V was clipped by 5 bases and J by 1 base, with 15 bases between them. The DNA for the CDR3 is TGTGCCAGCAGTCCGACCGGGGGAAGGAGCAATCAGCCCCAGCATTTT. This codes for CASSPTGGRSNQPQHF.

Here the CDR3 DNA reads TGTGCCAGCATCAAACGAGGGGGCAACTATGGCTACACCTTC. Its translation: CASIKRGGNYGYTF. V gene TRBV6-5 combines with J gene TRBJ1-2, with 7 bases that match TRBD1. Germline loops: CDR1 MNHEY, CDR2 SVGAGI. CDR3 length: 14 residues. V shed 7 bases and J 2 bases; nucleotides not matched to a gene: 7.

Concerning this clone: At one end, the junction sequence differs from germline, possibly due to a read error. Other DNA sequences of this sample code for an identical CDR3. The CDR3 loop is CASSYGTGSEQFF. DNA of the CDR3: TGTGCCAGTAGCTACGGGACAGGTAGTGAGCAGTTCTTC. The chain is built from TRBV11-2 and TRBJ2-1, with 8 nucleotides matching TRBD1. This CDR3 region has 13 residues. Germline V gene lookup returns CDR1 SGHAT and CDR2 FQNNGV.

The CDR3: CASSLVFVREGLPEQYF. In nucleotides, the CDR3 is TGTGCCAGCAGCTTAGTGTTTGTCCGGGAGGGCCTCCCCGAGCAGTACTTC. The chain couples TRBV11-2 to TRBJ2-7, with 8 bases aligning to TRBD2. Per germline, CDR1 SGHAT and CDR2 FQNNGV. The CDR3 sequence is 17 residues long. The V segment lost 1 base and the J segment 6 bases; nucleotides outside the gene matches: 14.

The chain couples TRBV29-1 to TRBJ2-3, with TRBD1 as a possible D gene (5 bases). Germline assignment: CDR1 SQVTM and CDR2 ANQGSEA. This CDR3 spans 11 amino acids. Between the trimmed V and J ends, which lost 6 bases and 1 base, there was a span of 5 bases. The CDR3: CSVQGTDTQYF. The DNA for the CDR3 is TGCAGCGTACAGGGCACAGATACGCAGTATTTT.

In DNA form, the CDR3 reads TGCGCCAGCAGCTTGGGAGGTGGGACTACTCCCCAAGAGACCCAGTACTTC. It specifies CASSLGGGTTPQETQYF. The rearrangement joins TRBV5-1 to TRBJ2-5; the match to TRBD2 covers 7 bases. The CDR3 sequence is 17 residues long. With V trimmed by 0 bases and J by 1 base, 9 bases remained unmatched. Germline V gene sequence: CDR1 SGHRS, CDR2 YFSETQ. The full variable domain, its missing parts supplied by reference TRBV5-1 and TRBJ2-5, is KAGVTQTPRYLIKTRGQQVTLSCSPISGHRSVSWYQQTPGQGLQFLFEYFSETQRNKGNFPGRFSGRQFSNSRSEMNVSTLELGDSALYLCASSLGGGTTPQETQYFGPGTRLLVL.

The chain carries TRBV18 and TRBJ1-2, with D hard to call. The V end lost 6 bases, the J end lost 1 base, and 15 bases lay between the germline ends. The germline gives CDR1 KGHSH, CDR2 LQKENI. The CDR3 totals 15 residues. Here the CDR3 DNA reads TGTGCCAGCTCCCCTCCTTCGGTCCGTAACTATGGCTACACCTTC. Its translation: CASSPPSVRNYGYTF.

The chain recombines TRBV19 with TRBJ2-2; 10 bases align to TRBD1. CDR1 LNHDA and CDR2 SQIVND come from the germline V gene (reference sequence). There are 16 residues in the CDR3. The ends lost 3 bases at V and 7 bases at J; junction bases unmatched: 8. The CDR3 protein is CASSMGGTGVIGELFF. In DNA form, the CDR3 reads TGTGCCAGTAGTATGGGAGGGACAGGGGTGATCGGGGAGCTGTTTTTT.